The 31 T cell receptor beta chains below were found in one sample sequenced in a study of blood T cell repertoires in COVID-19. The method was immunoSEQ multiplex PCR; TCRdb's version includes in-frame clones alone and lacks a portion of them. The data hold some 220,000 clones, with less than 90% observed a single time. The sequencing sample was made of peripheral blood. The receptor source for this set is an older woman who had recovered from COVID-19.

The CDR3 region is CASSSKGGPEQYF. DNA for the CDR3: TGTGCCAGCAGCTCAAAGGGAGGCCCCGAGCAGTACTTC. The V gene is TRBV5-4, the J gene TRBJ2-7; tentative D call: TRBD2 (6 bases). Germline values: CDR1 SGHNT, CDR2 YYREEE (reference sequence). The V end lost 3 bases, the J end lost 6 bases, and 13 bases lay between the germline ends. The CDR3 is made up of 13 amino acids.

V usage is TRBV5-1 and J usage is TRBJ2-7; 10 bases are a match to TRBD1. V shed 4 bases, J shed 0 bases, and the junction held 4 bases outside the gene matches. Looked up from germline, CDR1 is SGHRS and CDR2 is YFSETQ. CDR3 length: 15 residues. This CDR3 reads CASSPGQGSSYEQYF. CDR3 nucleotide sequence: TGCGCCAGCAGCCCGGGACAGGGGAGCTCCTACGAGCAGTACTTC. Supplemented by reference TRBV5-1 and TRBJ2-7, the full variable domain reads KAGVTQTPRYLIKTRGQQVTLSCSPISGHRSVSWYQQTPGQGLQFLFEYFSETQRNKGNFPGRFSGRQFSNSRSEMNVSTLELGDSALYLCASSPGQGSSYEQYFGPGTRLTVT.

The gene calls are TRBV6-2 or TRBV6-3 and TRBJ1-5; maybe TRBD1 (6 bases). The CDR3 has 17 amino acids. Trimming took 0 bases from V and 4 from J, leaving 16 bases between them. Looked up from germline, CDR1 is MNHEY and CDR2 is SVGEGT. CDR3 nucleotide sequence: TGTGCCAGCAGTTACTCGCTAAGGACAGCAGTTAATCAGCCCCAGCATTTT. Its translation is CASSYSLRTAVNQPQHF.

In this sample, this clone turned up a few times. As DNA, the CDR3 is TGTGCCAGCAGCGTAAACAGGGAGCCCCAGCATTTT. This translates into CASSVNREPQHF. V is TRBV7-9 and J is TRBJ1-5; D possibly corresponds to TRBD1 (6 bases). Germline CDR1 is SEHNR and CDR2 is FQNEAQ (reference sequence). The CDR3 totals 12 residues. V shed 5 bases and J shed 8 bases, with 10 bases lying between them.

Points on this clone: Its ends do not fully match the called genes, so a read error is possible. Other DNA sequences from this sample encode an identical CDR3 as well. V gene TRBV18 combines with J gene TRBJ1-1, with 8 bases matching TRBD1. Germline CDR1 is KGHSH and CDR2 is LQKENI. This CDR3 contains 17 residues. This CDR3 is CASSPPGTGTAKTEAFF. The CDR3 DNA sequence: TGTGCCAGTTCACCCCCCGGGACAGGTACGGCGAAGACTGAAGCTTTCTTT. Variable domain in full (rest from reference TRBV18 and TRBJ1-1): NAGVMQNPRHLVRRRGQEARLRCSPMKGHSHVYWYRQLPEEGLKFMVYLQKENIIDESGMPKERFSAEFPKEGPSILRIQQVVRGDSAAYFCASSPPGTGTAKTEAFFGQGTRLTVV.

This clone was detected a few times. The gene calls are TRBV3-1 (or the pseudogene TRBV3-2) and TRBJ2-7; weak D call: TRBD1 (6 bases). CDR3 length equals 14 residues. V shed 2 bases and J shed 3 bases, with 11 bases lying between them. Germline loops: CDR1 LGHDT, CDR2 YNNKEL (reference sequence). In DNA form, the CDR3 reads TGTGCCAGCAGCCAAAACCAGGGGATCTACGAGCAGTACTTC. Its translation is CASSQNQGIYEQYF.

The chain links TRBV13 to TRBJ2-1, with 15 positions matching TRBD2. CDR3 length: 17 residues. J lost 9 bases, V lost 5 bases, and 11 bases had no gene match. The germline V gene has CDR1 PRHDT and CDR2 FYEKMQ (reference sequence). CDR3 nucleotide sequence: TGTGCCAGCAGCCCAGGACTAGCGGGGGGGCCTCTGCGTGAGCAGTTCTTC. Translating it yields CASSPGLAGGPLREQFF.

The chain is built from TRBV30 and TRBJ2-3; 8 bases agree with TRBD2. Trimming cost V 4 bases and J 4 bases; bases outside gene matches: 7. Germline CDR1 is GTSNPN and CDR2 is SVGIG (reference sequence). The CDR3 consists of 14 residues. The CDR3 is CAWMDAGLADTQYF. The DNA for the CDR3 is TGTGCCTGGATGGATGCGGGACTAGCAGATACGCAGTATTTT.

The rearrangement uses TRBV19 and TRBJ1-4; no clear D. V was trimmed by 3 bases and J by 8 bases, leaving 13 bases between them. The CDR3 covers 14 residues. Germline values: CDR1 LNHDA, CDR2 SQIVND (reference sequence). DNA of the CDR3: TGTGCCAGTAGTATTAACGGGAATTCAGAAAAACTGTTTTTT. It encodes CASSINGNSEKLFF.

The chain combines TRBV12-5 with TRBJ2-1; TRBD1 agrees at 8 bases. This CDR3 contains 16 residues. The germline V gene has CDR1 LGHNT and CDR2 FRNRAP. The junction had 6 bases not matched to a gene; V was cut back by 0 bases and J by 5 bases. Here the CDR3 DNA reads TGTGCTAGTGGTTTGGTACCCGAGGACAGGGACAATGAGCAGTTCTTC. Its translation: CASGLVPEDRDNEQFF.

The chain employs TRBV5-4 and TRBJ2-3; D not certain. Germline V gene lookup returns CDR1 SGHNT and CDR2 YYREEE (reference sequence). V shed 0 bases and J shed 2 bases, with 10 bases lying between them. This CDR3 spans 15 amino acids. This CDR3 is CASSLDLRHTDTQYF. CDR3 nucleotide sequence: TGTGCCAGCAGCTTGGACTTGCGGCACACAGATACGCAGTATTTT.

The CDR3 loop is CSVEARVGETQYF. CDR3 coding DNA: TGCAGCGTAGAGGCCAGGGTAGGGGAGACCCAGTACTTC. The chain carries TRBV29-1 and TRBJ2-5; D is possibly TRBD1 (5 bases). The CDR3 runs to 13 residues. The germline CDR1 and CDR2 sequences are SQVTM and ANQGSEA. Trimming cost V 6 bases and J 5 bases, with 16 bases left between them.

This rearrangement joins TRBV2 to TRBJ2-1, with D possibly TRBD2 on 6 matching bases. The germline V and J ends were trimmed by 0 bases and 0 bases, with 6 bases remaining between them. Germline V gene data show CDR1 as SNHLY and CDR2 as FYNNEI. The CDR3 is 15 amino acids. CDR3 sequence reads: CASSEAGGSYNEQFF. The CDR3, as DNA: TGTGCCAGCAGTGAAGCGGGGGGCTCCTACAATGAGCAGTTCTTC.

This chain links TRBV18 with TRBJ2-7, with 8 bases fitting TRBD1. This CDR3 contains 14 residues. Germline V gene data show CDR1 as KGHSH and CDR2 as LQKENI. The V segment lost 6 bases and the J segment 6 bases; nucleotides outside the gene matches: 10. The CDR3 reads CASSPTGTGAEQYF. DNA of the CDR3: TGTGCCAGCTCCCCCACCGGGACAGGAGCCGAGCAGTACTTC.

Comment on this clone: At one boundary the junction diverges from the germline segment, which might be a read error. The J gene is TRBJ1-2, the V gene TRBV7-6; perhaps TRBD1 as D (5 bases). This CDR3 spans 15 amino acids. Germline loops: CDR1 SGHVS, CDR2 FNYEAQ. DNA for the CDR3: TGTGCCAGCAGCCTCAGGGTCTCGGGCAACTCTGGCTACACCTTC. Protein: CASSLRVSGNSGYTF.

The CDR3 sequence: CASTQGRGSNTEAFF. The CDR3 DNA reads as TGTGCCAGCACCCAAGGGAGGGGATCGAACACTGAAGCTTTCTTT. The rearrangement uses TRBV2 and TRBJ1-1; possible D gene TRBD1, 5 bases. The CDR3 length is 15 residues. V was clipped by 7 bases and J by 1 base, with 16 bases between them. The germline CDR1 and CDR2 sequences are SNHLY and FYNNEI.

The chain employs TRBV6-5 and TRBJ2-1; the match to TRBD2 covers 8 bases. Germline CDR1 is MNHEY and CDR2 is SVGAGI. V gave up 0 bases and J gave up 5 bases; unmatched junction bases: 3. The length of the CDR3 is 15 residues. This CDR3 reads CASSYSTGGNNEQFF. DNA of the CDR3: TGTGCCAGCAGTTACTCGACGGGGGGGAACAATGAGCAGTTCTTC.

V is TRBV6-2 or TRBV6-3 and J is TRBJ1-2, with TRBD1 matching over 8 bases. The germline gives CDR1 MNHEY, CDR2 SVGEGT. The CDR3 runs to 13 residues. With 2 bases clipped from V and 8 bases from J, the junction kept 4 bases outside the gene matches. This CDR3 is CASSYLDRDGYTF. As DNA, the CDR3 is TGTGCCAGCAGTTACCTGGACAGGGACGGCTACACCTTC.

This rearrangement joins TRBV18 to TRBJ2-7; 9 bases line up with TRBD1. Germline CDR1 KGHSH, CDR2 LQKENI. The CDR3 loop spans 15 amino acids. J was trimmed by 1 base and V by 3 bases; bases with no gene match: 4. The CDR3 protein is CASSPRDRESYEQYF. The CDR3, as DNA: TGTGCCAGCTCACCCCGGGACAGGGAGTCCTACGAGCAGTACTTC.

This chain uses TRBV27 with TRBJ1-4; D is unresolved. V lost 3 bases and J 0 bases, leaving 8 bases between the germline ends. This CDR3 is built from 15 residues. Per the germline V gene, CDR1 is MNHEY and CDR2 is SMNVEV (reference sequence). The CDR3 spells CASSFGASTNEKLFF. In DNA, the CDR3 is TGTGCCAGCAGTTTTGGTGCGTCAACTAATGAAAAACTGTTTTTT.

The V and J genes are TRBV5-4 and TRBJ1-1; D call uncertain. The CDR3 is made up of 14 amino acids. V shed 4 bases and J shed 0 bases, with 10 bases lying between them. CDR1 and CDR2 from the germline V gene are SGHNT and YYREEE (reference sequence). The CDR3 sequence: CASSPVPLNTEAFF. CDR3 DNA sequence: TGTGCCAGCAGCCCGGTGCCCCTGAACACTGAAGCTTTCTTT.

This chain joins TRBV4-1 and TRBJ1-6, with D possibly being TRBD1 (5 bases). V shed 1 base and J shed 7 bases, with 14 bases lying between them. The CDR3 covers 16 residues. Germline CDR1 MGHRA, CDR2 YSYEKL. The CDR3 loop reads CASSQVPRGRNSPLHF. CDR3 nucleotide sequence: TGCGCCAGCAGCCAAGTGCCGCGGGGGAGGAATTCACCCCTCCACTTT.

This chain connects TRBV5-1 to TRBJ2-7, with a weak D call TRBD2 (5 bases). V dropped 0 bases and J dropped 2 bases, with 12 bases sitting between them. CDR1 and CDR2 from the germline V gene are SGHRS and YFSETQ. This CDR3 is built from 15 residues. CDR3 sequence (DNA): TGCGCCAGCAGCTTGGCGGGGTCAAACACCTACGAGCAGTACTTC. Amino acids: CASSLAGSNTYEQYF.

This clone was recorded only once. V usage is TRBV6-5 and J usage is TRBJ1-6, with D perhaps TRBD1 (5 bases). CDR1 MNHEY and CDR2 SVGAGI come from the germline V gene. The V end was cut by 0 bases, the J end by 3 bases, with 6 bases between. CDR3 length: 15 amino acids. The CDR3 DNA is TGTGCCAGCAGTTACTCGCAGGGCTATAATTCACCCCTCCACTTT. Its translation: CASSYSQGYNSPLHF.

The rearrangement uses TRBV4-1 and TRBJ2-3; 12 bases line up with TRBD2. Germline-derived CDR1 and CDR2 are MGHRA and YSYEKL. The CDR3 sequence is 19 residues long. The trim removed 4 bases at V and 0 bases at J, leaving 11 bases unmatched. CDR3 loop: CASSLWTSGAIASTDTQYF. For the CDR3, the DNA is TGCGCCAGCAGCCTGTGGACTAGCGGGGCCATCGCTAGCACAGATACGCAGTATTTT.

The J gene is TRBJ2-7, the V gene TRBV6-2 or TRBV6-3; TRBD2 matches 8 bases. The V segment lost 6 bases and the J segment 6 bases; nucleotides outside the gene matches: 10. The CDR3 is 14 amino acids. CDR1 is MNHEY and CDR2 is SVGEGT in the germline V gene. CDR3 sequence (DNA): TGTGCCAGCAGCCGCGGGGGGCTAGCTCGCGAGCAGTACTTC. It specifies CASSRGGLAREQYF.

V and J are TRBV5-4 and TRBJ2-5, with a possible D match to TRBD1 (5 bases). Germline V gives CDR1 SGHNT, CDR2 YYREEE (reference sequence). This CDR3 comprises 13 residues. V gave up 1 base and J gave up 3 bases, with 7 bases separating them. CDR3 loop: CASSLKGEETQYF. DNA for the CDR3: TGTGCCAGCAGCTTGAAAGGGGAAGAGACCCAGTACTTC.

The rearrangement links TRBV7-2 to TRBJ2-3; 8 bases fit TRBD2. Trimming cost V 2 bases and J 0 bases; bases outside gene matches: 1. Germline V gives CDR1 SGHTA, CDR2 FQGNSA. This CDR3 comprises 15 residues. The CDR3 sequence is CASSLTSGSTDTQYF. CDR3 DNA: TGTGCCAGCAGCTTAACTAGCGGAAGCACAGATACGCAGTATTTT.

This clone has just one count. The chain recombines TRBV2 with TRBJ1-1; TRBD1 matches at 7 bases. This CDR3 comprises 14 residues. Germline CDR1 is SNHLY and CDR2 is FYNNEI. The junction had 12 bases not matched to a gene; V was cut back by 8 bases and J by 6 bases. The CDR3 DNA follows: TGTGCCAGCCGGCGCAGGGGGATTAACTCTGAAGCTTTCTTT. As protein: CASRRRGINSEAFF. Full variable domain (missing parts from reference TRBV2 and TRBJ1-1): EPEVTQTPSHQVTQMGQEVILRCVPISNHLYFYWYRQILGQKVEFLVSFYNNEISEKSEIFDDQFSVERPDGSNFTLKIRSTKLEDSAMYFCASRRRGINSEAFFGQGTRLTVV.

This clone was recorded only once. The chain joins TRBV7-2 to TRBJ2-2; D not resolved. The V gene's germline CDR1 is SGHTA and CDR2 FQGNSA. V lost 2 bases and J 6 bases, leaving 7 bases between the germline ends. This CDR3 contains 13 residues. The CDR3, as DNA: TGTGCCAGCAGCTTAATACGGGCCGGGGAGCTGTTTTTT. Its translation: CASSLIRAGELFF. The full variable domain, rest sourced from reference TRBV7-2 and TRBJ2-2, is GAGVSQSPSNKVTEKGKDVELRCDPISGHTALYWYRQSLGQGLEFLIYFQGNSAPDKSGLPSDRFSAERTGGSVSTLTIQRTQQEDSAVYLCASSLIRAGELFFGEGSRLTVL.

V and J are TRBV2 and TRBJ2-7; 10 bases fit TRBD1. After removal of 8 bases from V and 7 bases from J, the junction contained 11 bases not matched to a gene. Looked up from germline, CDR1 is SNHLY and CDR2 is FYNNEI. The CDR3 runs 14 residues. The CDR3 DNA is TGTGCCAGCCTGTCCGACAGGGGGCTACCAGAGCAGTACTTC. It encodes CASLSDRGLPEQYF.